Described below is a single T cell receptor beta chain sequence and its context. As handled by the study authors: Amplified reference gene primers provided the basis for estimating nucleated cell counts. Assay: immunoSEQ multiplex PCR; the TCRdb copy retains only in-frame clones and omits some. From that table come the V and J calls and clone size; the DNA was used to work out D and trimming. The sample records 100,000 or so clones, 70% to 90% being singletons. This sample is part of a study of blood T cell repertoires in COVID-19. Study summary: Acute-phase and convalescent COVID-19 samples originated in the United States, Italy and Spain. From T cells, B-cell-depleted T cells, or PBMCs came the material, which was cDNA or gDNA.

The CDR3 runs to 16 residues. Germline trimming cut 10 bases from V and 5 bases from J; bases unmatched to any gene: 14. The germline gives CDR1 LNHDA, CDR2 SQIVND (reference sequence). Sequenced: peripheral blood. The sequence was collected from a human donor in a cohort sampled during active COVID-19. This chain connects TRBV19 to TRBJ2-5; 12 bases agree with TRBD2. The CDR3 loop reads CATRRASGGVRETQYF. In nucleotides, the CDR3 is TGTGCCACTAGGCGGGCTAGCGGGGGGGTCCGGGAGACCCAGTACTTC.